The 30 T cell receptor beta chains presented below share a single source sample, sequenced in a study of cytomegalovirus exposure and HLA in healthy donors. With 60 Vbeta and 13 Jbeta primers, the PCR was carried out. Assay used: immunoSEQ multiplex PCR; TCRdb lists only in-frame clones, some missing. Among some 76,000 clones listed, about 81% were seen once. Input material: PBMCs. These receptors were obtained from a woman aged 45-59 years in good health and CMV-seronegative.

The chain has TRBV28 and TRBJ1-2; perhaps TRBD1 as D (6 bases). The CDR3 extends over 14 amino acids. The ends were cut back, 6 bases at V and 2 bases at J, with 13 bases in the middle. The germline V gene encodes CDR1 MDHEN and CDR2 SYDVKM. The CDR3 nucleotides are TGTGCCAGCAGGGAGGCAGGGGACAACTATGGCTACACCTTC. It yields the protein CASREAGDNYGYTF.

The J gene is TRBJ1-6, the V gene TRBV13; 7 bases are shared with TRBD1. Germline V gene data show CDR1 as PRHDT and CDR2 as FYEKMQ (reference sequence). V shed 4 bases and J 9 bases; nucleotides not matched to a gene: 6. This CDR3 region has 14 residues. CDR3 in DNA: TGTGCCAGCAGCTCGGGACAGCCAGCTTCACCCCTCCACTTT. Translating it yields CASSSGQPASPLHF. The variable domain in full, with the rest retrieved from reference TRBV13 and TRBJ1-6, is AAGVIQSPRHLIKEKRETATLKCYPIPRHDTVYWYQQGPGQDPQFLISFYEKMQSDKGSIPDRFSAQQFSDYHSELNMSSLELGDSALYFCASSSGQPASPLHFGNGTRLTVT.

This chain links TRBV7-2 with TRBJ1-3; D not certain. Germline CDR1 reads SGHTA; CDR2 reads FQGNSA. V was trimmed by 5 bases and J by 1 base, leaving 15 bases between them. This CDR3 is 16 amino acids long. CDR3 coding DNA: TGTGCCAGCAGCCCACACCCCGAGGGTTCTGGAAACACCATATATTTT. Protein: CASSPHPEGSGNTIYF.

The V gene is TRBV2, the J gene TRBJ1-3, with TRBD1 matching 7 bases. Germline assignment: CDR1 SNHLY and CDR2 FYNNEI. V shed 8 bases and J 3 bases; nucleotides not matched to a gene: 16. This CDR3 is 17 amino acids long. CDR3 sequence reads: CASHSHGSRQGGNTIYF. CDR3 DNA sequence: TGTGCCAGCCACTCGCACGGATCGCGACAGGGTGGAAACACCATATATTTT.

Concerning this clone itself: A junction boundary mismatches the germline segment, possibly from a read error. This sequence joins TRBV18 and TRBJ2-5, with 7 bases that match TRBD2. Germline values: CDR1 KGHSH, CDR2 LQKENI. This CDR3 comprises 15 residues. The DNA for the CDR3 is TGTGCCAGCTCACCAACCACTAGCGCCCAAGGGACCCAGTACTTC. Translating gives CASSPTTSAQGTQYF.

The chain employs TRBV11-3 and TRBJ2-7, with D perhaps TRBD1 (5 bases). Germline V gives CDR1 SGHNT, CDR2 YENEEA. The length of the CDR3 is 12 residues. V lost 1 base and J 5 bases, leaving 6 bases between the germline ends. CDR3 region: CASSLGRDEQYF. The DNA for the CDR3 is TGTGCCAGCAGCTTAGGCAGGGACGAGCAGTACTTC.

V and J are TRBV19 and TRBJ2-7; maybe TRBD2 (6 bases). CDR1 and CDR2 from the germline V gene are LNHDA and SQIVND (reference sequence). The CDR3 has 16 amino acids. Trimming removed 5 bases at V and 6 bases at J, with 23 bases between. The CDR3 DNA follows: TGTGCCAGTAGTTTAACACGTCCTTCCGGGACTTCCGAGCAGTACTTC. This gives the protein CASSLTRPSGTSEQYF.

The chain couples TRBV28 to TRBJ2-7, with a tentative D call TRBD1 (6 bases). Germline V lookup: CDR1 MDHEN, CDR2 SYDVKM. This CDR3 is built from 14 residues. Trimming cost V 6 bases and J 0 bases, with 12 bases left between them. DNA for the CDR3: TGTGCCAGCAGCGAGAGAGGGGGCTCCTACGAGCAGTACTTC. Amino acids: CASSERGGSYEQYF.

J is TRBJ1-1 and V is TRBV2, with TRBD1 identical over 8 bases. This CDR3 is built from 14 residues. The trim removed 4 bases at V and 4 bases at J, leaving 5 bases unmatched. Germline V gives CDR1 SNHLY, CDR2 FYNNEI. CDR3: CASSAQGARTEAFF. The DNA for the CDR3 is TGTGCCAGCAGTGCTCAGGGGGCGCGCACTGAAGCTTTCTTT.

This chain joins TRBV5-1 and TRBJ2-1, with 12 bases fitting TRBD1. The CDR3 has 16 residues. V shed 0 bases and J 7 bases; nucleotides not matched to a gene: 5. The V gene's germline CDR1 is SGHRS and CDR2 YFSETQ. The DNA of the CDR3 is TGCGCCAGCAGCTTGGGGACGGGACAGGGGGCTAATGAGCAGTTCTTC. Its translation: CASSLGTGQGANEQFF. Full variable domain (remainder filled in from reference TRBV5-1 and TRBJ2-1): KAGVTQTPRYLIKTRGQQVTLSCSPISGHRSVSWYQQTPGQGLQFLFEYFSETQRNKGNFPGRFSGRQFSNSRSEMNVSTLELGDSALYLCASSLGTGQGANEQFFGPGTRLTVL.

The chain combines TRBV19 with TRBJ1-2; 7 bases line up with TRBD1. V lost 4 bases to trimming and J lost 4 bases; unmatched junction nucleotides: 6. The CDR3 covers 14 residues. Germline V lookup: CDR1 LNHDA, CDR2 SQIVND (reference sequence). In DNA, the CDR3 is TGTGCCAGTAGTACCCGACAGGGACTCTATGGCTACACCTTC. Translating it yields CASSTRQGLYGYTF.

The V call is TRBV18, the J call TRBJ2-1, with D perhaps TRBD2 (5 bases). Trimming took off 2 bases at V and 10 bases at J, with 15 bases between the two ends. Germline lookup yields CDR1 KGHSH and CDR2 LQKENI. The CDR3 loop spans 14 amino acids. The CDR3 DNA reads TGTGCCAGCTCACCAAGGGAGCTTAGGAAGGAGCAGTTCTTC. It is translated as CASSPRELRKEQFF.

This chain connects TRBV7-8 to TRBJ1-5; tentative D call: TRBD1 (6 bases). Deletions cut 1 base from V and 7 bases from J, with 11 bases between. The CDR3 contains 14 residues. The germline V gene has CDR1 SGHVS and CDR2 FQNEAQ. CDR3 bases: TGTGCCAGCAGCTTAGGGGGGCGAGGGCAGCCCCAGCATTTT. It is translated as CASSLGGRGQPQHF. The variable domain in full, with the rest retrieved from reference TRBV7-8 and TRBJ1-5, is GAGVSQSPRYKVAKRGQDVALRCDPISGHVSLFWYQQALGQGPEFLTYFQNEAQLDKSGLPSDRFFAERPEGSVSTLKIQRTQQEDSAVYLCASSLGGRGQPQHFGDGTRLSIL.

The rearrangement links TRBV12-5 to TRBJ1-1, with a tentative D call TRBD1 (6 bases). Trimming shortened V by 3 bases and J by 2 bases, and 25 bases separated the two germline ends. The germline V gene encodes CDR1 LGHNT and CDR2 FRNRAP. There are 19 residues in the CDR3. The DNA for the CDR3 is TGTGCTAGTGGTTTCATCCTACAGGGACGAGGGGATAGAAACACTGAAGCTTTCTTT. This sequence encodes CASGFILQGRGDRNTEAFF.

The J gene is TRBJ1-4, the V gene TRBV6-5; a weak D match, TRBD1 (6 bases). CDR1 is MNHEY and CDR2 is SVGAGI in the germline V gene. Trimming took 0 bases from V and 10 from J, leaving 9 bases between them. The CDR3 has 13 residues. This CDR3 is CASSYSTGGKLFF. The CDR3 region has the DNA TGTGCCAGCAGTTACTCGACAGGTGGAAAACTGTTTTTT.

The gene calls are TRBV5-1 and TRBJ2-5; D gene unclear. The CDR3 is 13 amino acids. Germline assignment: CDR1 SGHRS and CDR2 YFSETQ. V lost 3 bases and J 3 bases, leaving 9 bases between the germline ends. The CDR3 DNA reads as TGCGCCAGCAGCTCCTCGGAGAAAGAGACCCAGTACTTC. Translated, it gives CASSSSEKETQYF.

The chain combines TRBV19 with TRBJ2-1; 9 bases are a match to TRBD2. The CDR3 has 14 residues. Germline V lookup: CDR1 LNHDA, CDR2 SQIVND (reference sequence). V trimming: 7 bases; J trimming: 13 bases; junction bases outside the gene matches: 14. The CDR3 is CASTISGSATGQFF. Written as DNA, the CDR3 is TGTGCCAGTACCATTAGCGGGAGTGCGACAGGTCAGTTCTTC.

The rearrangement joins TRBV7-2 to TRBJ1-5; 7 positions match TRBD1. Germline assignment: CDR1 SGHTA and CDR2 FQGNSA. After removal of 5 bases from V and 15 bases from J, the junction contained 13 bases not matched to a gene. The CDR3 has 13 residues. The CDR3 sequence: CASSERGLGSVHF. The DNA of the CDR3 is TGTGCCAGCAGCGAGAGGGGGCTTGGATCGGTGCATTTT. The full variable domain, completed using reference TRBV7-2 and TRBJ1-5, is GAGVSQSPSNKVTEKGKDVELRCDPISGHTALYWYRQSLGQGLEFLIYFQGNSAPDKSGLPSDRFSAERTGGSVSTLTIQRTQQEDSAVYLCASSERGLGSVHFGDGTRLSIL.

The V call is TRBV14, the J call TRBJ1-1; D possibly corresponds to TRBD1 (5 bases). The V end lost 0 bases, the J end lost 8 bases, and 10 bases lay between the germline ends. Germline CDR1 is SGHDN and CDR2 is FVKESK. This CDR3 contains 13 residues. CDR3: CASSQDLGGEAFF. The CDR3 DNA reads TGTGCCAGCAGCCAAGATCTTGGGGGGGAAGCTTTCTTT. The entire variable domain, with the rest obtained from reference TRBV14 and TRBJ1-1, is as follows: EAGVTQFPSHSVIEKGQTVTLRCDPISGHDNLYWYRRVMGKEIKFLLHFVKESKQDESGMPNNRFLAERTGGTYSTLKVQPAELEDSGVYFCASSQDLGGEAFFGQGTRLTVV.

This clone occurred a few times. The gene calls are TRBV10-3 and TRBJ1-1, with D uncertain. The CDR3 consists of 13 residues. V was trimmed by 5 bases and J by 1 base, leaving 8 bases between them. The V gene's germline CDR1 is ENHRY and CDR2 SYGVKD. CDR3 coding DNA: TGTGCCATCAGTACTCAGGAGAACACTGAAGCTTTCTTT. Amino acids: CAISTQENTEAFF.

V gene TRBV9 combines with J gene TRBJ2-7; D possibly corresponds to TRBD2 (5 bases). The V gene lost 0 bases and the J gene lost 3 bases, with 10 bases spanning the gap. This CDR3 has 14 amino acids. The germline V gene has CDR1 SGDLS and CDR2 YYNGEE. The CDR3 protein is CASSVGGPSYEQYF. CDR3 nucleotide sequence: TGTGCCAGCAGCGTAGGAGGGCCCAGCTACGAGCAGTACTTC.

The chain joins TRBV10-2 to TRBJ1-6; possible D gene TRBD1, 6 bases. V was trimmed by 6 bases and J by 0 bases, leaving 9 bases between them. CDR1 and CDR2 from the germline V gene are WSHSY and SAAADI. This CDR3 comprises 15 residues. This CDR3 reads CASRDSYSYNSPLHF. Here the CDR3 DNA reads TGCGCCAGCAGGGACAGTTACTCCTATAATTCACCCCTCCACTTT.

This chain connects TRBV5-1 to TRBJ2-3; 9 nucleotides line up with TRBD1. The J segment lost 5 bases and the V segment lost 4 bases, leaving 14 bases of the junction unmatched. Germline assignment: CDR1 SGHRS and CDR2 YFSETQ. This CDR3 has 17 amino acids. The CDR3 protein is CASSLSPSGQGVDTQYF. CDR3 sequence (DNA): TGCGCCAGCAGCCTCTCACCTTCGGGACAGGGAGTAGATACGCAGTATTTT.

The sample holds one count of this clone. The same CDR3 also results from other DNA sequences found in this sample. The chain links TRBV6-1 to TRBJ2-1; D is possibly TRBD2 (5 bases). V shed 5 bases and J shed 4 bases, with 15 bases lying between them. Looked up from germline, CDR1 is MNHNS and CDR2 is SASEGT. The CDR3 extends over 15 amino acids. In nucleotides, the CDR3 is TGTGCCAGCAGTCAAGGCAGAGGGCTATACAATGAGCAGTTCTTC. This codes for CASSQGRGLYNEQFF.

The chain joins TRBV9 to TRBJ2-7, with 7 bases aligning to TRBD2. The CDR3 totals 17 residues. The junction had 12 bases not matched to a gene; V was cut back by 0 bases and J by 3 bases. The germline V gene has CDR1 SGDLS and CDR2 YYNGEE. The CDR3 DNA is TGTGCCAGCAGCGTAGACCAGGCGGGAGAGAGGGGCTACGAGCAGTACTTC. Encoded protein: CASSVDQAGERGYEQYF.

In DNA, the CDR3 is TGTGCCAGCAGAACAGGGAACACTGAAGCTTTCTTT. This translates into CASRTGNTEAFF. The chain recombines TRBV28 with TRBJ1-1, with D perhaps TRBD1 (5 bases). Germline CDR1 reads MDHEN; CDR2 reads SYDVKM. This CDR3 region has 12 residues. V shed 6 bases and J shed 1 base, with 6 bases lying between them.

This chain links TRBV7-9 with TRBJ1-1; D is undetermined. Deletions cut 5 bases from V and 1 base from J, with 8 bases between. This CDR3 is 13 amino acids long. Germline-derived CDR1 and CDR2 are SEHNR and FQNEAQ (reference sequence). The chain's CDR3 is CASSLSQNTEAFF. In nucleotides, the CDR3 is TGTGCCAGCAGCCTAAGTCAGAACACTGAAGCTTTCTTT.

The CDR3 DNA reads as TGTGCCAGCAGCGCACCGGGACAGGTCTACAATGAGCAGTTCTTC. Its translation: CASSAPGQVYNEQFF. This chain links TRBV7-9 with TRBJ2-1, with TRBD1 identical over 8 bases. The CDR3 is 15 residues long. In germline, CDR1 is SEHNR, CDR2 FQNEAQ (reference sequence). V lost 5 bases to trimming and J lost 3 bases; unmatched junction nucleotides: 6.

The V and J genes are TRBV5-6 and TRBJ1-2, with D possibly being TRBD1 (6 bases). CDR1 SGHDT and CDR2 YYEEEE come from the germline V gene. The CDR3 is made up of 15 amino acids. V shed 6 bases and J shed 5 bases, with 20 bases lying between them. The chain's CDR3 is CASKSVGGAEYGYTF. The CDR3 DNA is TGTGCCAGCAAAAGTGTCGGGGGGGCCGAGTATGGCTACACCTTC.

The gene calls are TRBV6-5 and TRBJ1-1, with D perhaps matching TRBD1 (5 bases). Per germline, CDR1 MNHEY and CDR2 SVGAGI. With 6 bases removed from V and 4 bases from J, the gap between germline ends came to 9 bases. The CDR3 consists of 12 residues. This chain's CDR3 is CASSGGSTEAFF. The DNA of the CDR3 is TGTGCCAGCAGCGGGGGGAGCACTGAAGCTTTCTTT.